The entry that follows covers one TCR beta chain sequence. The antigen remains unidentified. The data belong to a study of OX40 agonist ivuxolimab in advanced cancers. Study-level background: At approximately 83% male, the cohort had a mean age of around 56 years, ranging from about 20 to 79. Study-wide results and caveats: In the 0.1-3.0 mg/kg groups, partial responders showed among the lowest expansion. CD4+ and CD8+ blood T cells expanded clonally by week 6 at 0.1 to 3.0 mg/kg.

TCRdb's table, derived via immunoSEQ multiplex PCR, lists solely in-frame clones and lacks some. The repertoire holds fewer than 80,000 clones, with about 85% as singletons. The clonotype originates from an adult with an advanced solid tumor such as melanoma, head and neck, liver or kidney cancer. The source material was CD4+ or CD8+ T cells sorted from blood, sampled in a trial of the OX40 agonist ivuxolimab.

The CDR3 DNA is TGTGCCAGCAGCTTGGCCGGGACAAACTATAATTCACCCCTCCACTTT. It translates to CASSLAGTNYNSPLHF. The chain uses TRBV5-4 and TRBJ1-6; possibly TRBD1 for D (6 bases). The CDR3 loop spans 16 amino acids. Germline V gene lookup returns CDR1 SGHNT and CDR2 YYREEE (reference sequence). The V gene lost 0 bases and the J gene lost 3 bases, with 10 bases spanning the gap. The whole variable domain, filled in from reference TRBV5-4 and TRBJ1-6, reads ETGVTQSPTHLIKTRGQQVTLRCSSQSGHNTVSWYQQALGQGPQFIFQYYREEENGRGNFPPRFSGLQFPNYSSELNVNALELDDSALYLCASSLAGTNYNSPLHFGNGTRLTVT.